This entry lists 29 T cell receptor beta chains sequenced from one sample in a study of regulatory T cells in long-lasting Graves disease. For TCR beta, libraries came from iRepertoire HTBI primers and Arm-PCR of CDR3 regions. TCRdb used MiXCR to reprocess the multiplex PCR reads, holding one entry per CDR3 protein. The sample records 400,000 to 500,000 distinct CDR3 sequences, 21% being singletons. Noted time point: persistent/refractory GD, antithyroid drugs over 5 years with positive TRAb. RNA extracted from PBMCs served as the sequencing template. The specimen comprised peripheral blood mononuclear cells (PBMCs), sampled when the disease was refractory, from a patient treated with antithyroid drugs. These receptors all come from a female donor with Graves disease.

Ten or more counts support this clonotype. CDR3 in DNA: TGTGCCAGCAGTTGGATCACTCCGGAGGGCAATCAGCCCCAGCATTTT. Amino acid sequence: CASSWITPEGNQPQHF. The chain employs TRBV27 and TRBJ1-5; D remains unclear. In germline, CDR1 is MNHEY, CDR2 SMNVEV (reference sequence). The CDR3 is 16 amino acids. Trimming removed 4 bases at V and 2 bases at J, with 15 bases between.

V usage is TRBV10-2 and J usage is TRBJ2-2; TRBD2 aligns across 7 bases. CDR1 is WSHSY and CDR2 is SAAADI in the germline V gene. The ends lost 6 bases at V and 4 bases at J; junction bases unmatched: 14. The CDR3 extends over 17 amino acids. The CDR3 loop reads CASRLPHGGSGTGELFF. The CDR3 nucleotides are TGCGCCAGCAGACTCCCCCACGGCGGGAGTGGCACCGGGGAGCTGTTTTTT.

This clonotype was picked up many times. V usage is TRBV28 and J usage is TRBJ1-2; 7 bases align to TRBD1. Trimming cost V 5 bases and J 5 bases; bases outside gene matches: 8. This CDR3 has 14 amino acids. Per the germline V gene, CDR1 is MDHEN and CDR2 is SYDVKM. This CDR3 is CASSRTGPTYGYTF. In DNA form, the CDR3 reads TGTGCCAGCAGTCGGACAGGACCTACTTATGGCTACACCTTC.

This clonotype was counted ten times or more. The chain is built from TRBV28 and TRBJ2-6, with D uncertain. CDR1 is MDHEN and CDR2 is SYDVKM in the germline V gene. CDR3 size: 16 residues. V dropped 6 bases and J dropped 3 bases, with 15 bases sitting between them. The CDR3 nucleotides are TGTGCCAGCAGGCCCCTGACGGGCCGTGGGGCCAACGTCCTGACTTTC. Translating it yields CASRPLTGRGANVLTF.

This clonotype was counted at least ten times. J is TRBJ2-7 and V is TRBV15, with TRBD1 identical over 12 bases. V lost 3 bases, J lost 6 bases, and 6 bases stayed unmatched. The CDR3 runs 15 residues. The germline V gene encodes CDR1 LNHNV and CDR2 YYDKDF (reference sequence). The CDR3, as DNA: TGTGCCACCAGCAGGAAGGGACAGGGGGCGGGCGAGCAGTACTTC. This codes for CATSRKGQGAGEQYF.

This clonotype was seen only a few times. This chain links TRBV10-3 with TRBJ2-7, with 8 bases fitting TRBD2. V trimming: 11 bases; J trimming: 4 bases; junction bases outside the gene matches: 13. This CDR3 region has 14 residues. The germline V gene has CDR1 ENHRY and CDR2 SYGVKD. CDR3 protein: CASTPTSGAYEQYF. In DNA form, the CDR3 reads TGTGCCTCAACTCCAACTAGCGGAGCATACGAGCAGTACTTC.

V gene TRBV7-9 combines with J gene TRBJ1-1; D is ambiguous. Trimming pared 3 bases from V and 1 base from J, leaving 9 bases between. The germline CDR1 and CDR2 sequences are SEHNR and FQNEAQ (reference sequence). The CDR3 totals 14 residues. In DNA form, the CDR3 reads TGTGCCAGCAGCTTTGGGTCGGGGAACACTGAAGCTTTCTTT. Encoded protein: CASSFGSGNTEAFF.

Points on this clonotype: Just one base apart from a much larger clone, this may be a read error. Since the CDR3 does not end with the conserved phenylalanine or tryptophan, this likely comes from a read error. The chain has TRBV28 and TRBJ1-1; TRBD1 agrees at 7 bases. The CDR3 is 15 residues long. V shed 2 bases and J 6 bases; nucleotides not matched to a gene: 9. Germline V CDR1 and CDR2: MDHEN, SYDVKM. DNA of the CDR3: TGTGCCAGCAGTTTAATCGACAGGGTTTCCGCTGAAGCTTTCCTT. Translated, it gives CASSLIDRVSAEAFL.

Only a few counts were recorded for this clonotype. The V call is TRBV7-6, the J call TRBJ2-2; the D gene could be TRBD1 or TRBD2 (5 bases each). CDR1 and CDR2 (germline): SGHVS, FNYEAQ. This CDR3 has 15 amino acids. Trimming took 0 bases from V and 4 from J, leaving 9 bases between them. Here the CDR3 reads CASSLAGPTTGELFF. The CDR3 DNA reads TGTGCCAGCAGCTTAGCGGGACCAACCACCGGGGAGCTGTTTTTT.

This chain joins TRBV13 and TRBJ2-1, with 7 bases matching TRBD1. Germline CDR1 is PRHDT and CDR2 is FYEKMQ (reference sequence). The CDR3 extends over 13 amino acids. The trim removed 3 bases at V and 7 bases at J, leaving 3 bases unmatched. CDR3 protein: CASSFDRVNEQFF. In nucleotides, the CDR3 is TGTGCCAGCAGCTTTGACAGGGTGAATGAGCAGTTCTTC.

About this clonotype: One end of the junction does not line up with germline, which may come from a read error. DNA of the CDR3: TGCAGTGCTAGTATGGGACCTCCGTCCGAGGCCAACGTCCTGATTTTC. Protein product: CSASMGPPSEANVLIF. The rearrangement joins TRBV20-1 to TRBJ2-6; D tentatively reads TRBD1 or TRBD2 (5 bases each). The germline V gene has CDR1 DFQATT and CDR2 SNEGSKA (reference sequence). This CDR3 contains 16 residues.

The gene calls are TRBV28 and TRBJ2-1; D not certain. Trimming removed 3 bases at V and 12 bases at J, with 3 bases between. Germline V gene data show CDR1 as MDHEN and CDR2 as SYDVKM. The CDR3 has 9 amino acids. CDR3 amino acids: CASSFGQFF. The CDR3 DNA follows: TGTGCCAGCAGTTTTGGGCAGTTCTTC.

This clonotype was seen many times. The chain joins TRBV7-2 to TRBJ2-7, with D unresolved. The CDR3 length is 15 residues. V was cut by 5 bases and J by 1 base, with 15 bases left in between. CDR1 SGHTA and CDR2 FQGNSA come from the germline V gene. The CDR3 region is CASSPPGSLSYEQYF. The CDR3 DNA sequence: TGTGCCAGCAGCCCCCCAGGAAGCTTATCCTACGAGCAGTACTTC.

A single count supports this clonotype. This sequence joins TRBV5-1 and TRBJ2-7; the match to TRBD1 covers 7 bases. Germline V CDR1 and CDR2: SGHRS, YFSETQ. The CDR3 is 15 residues long. V lost 5 bases to trimming and J lost 1 base; unmatched junction nucleotides: 9. CDR3: CASRLYRGVSYEQYF. Here the CDR3 DNA reads TGCGCCAGCAGGCTATACAGGGGAGTTTCCTACGAGCAGTACTTC.

The chain links TRBV5-1 to TRBJ1-1; TRBD1 might be the D (6 bases). Germline CDR1 reads SGHRS; CDR2 reads YFSETQ. The V and J ends lost 0 bases and 1 base respectively, with 13 bases between them. The CDR3 totals 16 residues. CDR3 bases: TGCGCCAGCAGCTTGGCCTTTCGAGGGGGGAACACTGAAGCTTTCTTT. Translation: CASSLAFRGGNTEAFF. The variable domain in full, completed from reference TRBV5-1 and TRBJ1-1, reads KAGVTQTPRYLIKTRGQQVTLSCSPISGHRSVSWYQQTPGQGLQFLFEYFSETQRNKGNFPGRFSGRQFSNSRSEMNVSTLELGDSALYLCASSLAFRGGNTEAFFGQGTRLTVV.

A few counts support this clonotype. For the CDR3, the DNA is TGCAGCGTTCAAATCCGGGACAGGGTGGTCTACGAGCAGTACTTC. It codes for CSVQIRDRVVYEQYF. The J gene is TRBJ2-7, the V gene TRBV29-1; 9 nucleotides agree with TRBD1. The CDR3 loop spans 15 amino acids. Unmatched junction bases numbered 11, after V lost 5 bases and J lost 3 bases. From germline, CDR1 is SQVTM and CDR2 ANQGSEA.

The chain joins TRBV19 to TRBJ2-1; TRBD2 agrees at 12 bases. The V gene's germline CDR1 is LNHDA and CDR2 SQIVND (reference sequence). There are 14 residues in the CDR3. V was pared by 5 bases and J by 10 bases, with 6 bases of the junction left unmatched. CDR3 sequence (DNA): TGTGCCAGTAGTGAGGGACTAGCGGGCCGGGAGCAGTTCTTC. This codes for CASSEGLAGREQFF. The complete variable domain, with remaining parts taken from reference TRBV19 and TRBJ2-1, reads DGGITQSPKYLFRKEGQNVTLSCEQNLNHDAMYWYRQDPGQGLRLIYYSQIVNDFQKGDIAEGYSVSREKKESFPLTVTSAQKNPTAFYLCASSEGLAGREQFFGPGTRLTVL.

This chain uses TRBV10-3 with TRBJ1-1, with TRBD1 matching 7 bases. CDR1 is ENHRY and CDR2 is SYGVKD in the germline V gene. V was pared by 5 bases and J by 3 bases, with 6 bases of the junction left unmatched. The CDR3 totals 14 residues. Here the CDR3 reads CAISPRDRYTEAFF. The CDR3 DNA follows: TGTGCCATCAGTCCCCGGGACAGATACACTGAAGCTTTCTTT.

This clonotype showed up many times. The J gene is TRBJ2-7, the V gene TRBV12-3 or TRBV12-4; D is unclear. Trimming took 5 bases from V and 5 from J, leaving 13 bases between them. There are 13 residues in the CDR3. This chain's CDR3 is CASSTIVRDEQYF. CDR3 nucleotides: TGTGCCAGCAGTACAATTGTCCGGGACGAGCAGTACTTC.

The chain links TRBV20-1 to TRBJ2-7; D may be TRBD1 (6 bases). This CDR3 region has 11 residues. The germline V and J ends were trimmed by 5 bases and 6 bases, with 11 bases remaining between them. Germline V gene lookup returns CDR1 DFQATT and CDR2 SNEGSKA (reference sequence). DNA of the CDR3: TGCAGTGCTCCACAGGGCCCCGAGCAGTACTTC. Its translation is CSAPQGPEQYF.

The CDR3 DNA sequence: TGCGCCAGCAGCACCGAGGGGGGAAATCAGCCCCAGCATTTT. Protein: CASSTEGGNQPQHF. The chain combines TRBV5-1 with TRBJ1-5, with D possibly TRBD1 on 6 matching bases. Trimming removed 4 bases from V and 4 bases from J, with 12 bases in between. Germline assignment: CDR1 SGHRS and CDR2 YFSETQ. The CDR3 sequence is 14 residues long.

Concerning this clonotype itself: A read error may explain this, as a much larger clone is one base away. The CDR3 does not close with the conserved phenylalanine or tryptophan, likely indicating a read error. The chain has TRBV12-3 or TRBV12-4 and TRBJ1-1, with 7 bases lining up with TRBD1. The length of the CDR3 is 13 residues. Trimming took 4 bases from V and 3 from J; bases not matched to a gene: 2. CDR3: CASSYTGDTEAFL. The CDR3 region has the DNA TGTGCCAGCAGTTACACAGGGGACACTGAAGCTTTCCTT.

This clonotype was picked up a small number of times. The chain combines TRBV12-3 or TRBV12-4 with TRBJ1-3; the D gene is possibly TRBD1 (5 bases). V lost 3 bases to trimming and J lost 6 bases, with 15 bases between them. The CDR3 contains 15 residues. Written as DNA, the CDR3 is TGTGCCAGCAGTTTGTTAGGCAGGGCGATAAACACCATATATTTT. Translation: CASSLLGRAINTIYF.

Concerning this clonotype itself: A much bigger clone sits one base away, suggesting this may be a read error. The V call is TRBV12-3 or TRBV12-4, the J call TRBJ2-7; 8 nucleotides align to TRBD2. CDR3 length equals 13 residues. J lost 8 bases, V lost 10 bases, and 13 bases had no gene match. The CDR3 region has the DNA TGTGCCAACAGCTTGGCGGGGGGCTATCAGCAGTACTTC. Residues: CANSLAGGYQQYF.

This clonotype was found a few times. The chain employs TRBV5-1 and TRBJ2-5; 9 bases align to TRBD1. Germline V gives CDR1 SGHRS, CDR2 YFSETQ. Trimming removed 3 bases from V and 5 bases from J; junction bases left unmatched: 8. This CDR3 is 15 amino acids long. CDR3 sequence (DNA): TGCGCCAGCAGCTGGAGGGACAGGGAGACGGAGACCCAGTACTTC. Protein sequence: CASSWRDRETETQYF.

On this clonotype: A much larger clone lies a single base off, so this may be a read error. The rearrangement joins TRBV6-1 to TRBJ1-5; possible D gene TRBD1, 6 bases. Germline loops: CDR1 MNHNS, CDR2 SASEGT. V dropped 3 bases and J dropped 5 bases, with 23 bases sitting between them. The CDR3 length is 18 residues. CDR3 bases: TGTGCCAGCAGTGAGAAGGGCGCAGGGGTGGGAGGCGATCAGCCCCAGCATTTT. Encoded protein: CASSEKGAGVGGDQPQHF.

Regarding this clonotype: Germline and junction disagree at one end, which may indicate a read error. CDR3 DNA: TGTGCCGGCAGCTTAGACGGAAACTATGGCTACACCTTC. Its protein is CAGSLDGNYGYTF. This chain joins TRBV11-2 and TRBJ1-2; no firm D call. This CDR3 is 13 amino acids long. Germline assignment: CDR1 SGHAT and CDR2 FQNNGV.

This clonotype was seen only a few times. CDR3 DNA sequence: TGCAGTGCTAGTGGGACGGAGAACACCGGGGAGCTGTTTTTT. It yields the protein CSASGTENTGELFF. This chain links TRBV20-1 with TRBJ2-2; D could derive from TRBD1 or TRBD2 (5 bases each). This CDR3 has 14 residues. V was cut by 3 bases and J by 1 base, with 9 bases left in between. Germline CDR1 reads DFQATT; CDR2 reads SNEGSKA (reference sequence).

Only a few counts were recorded for this clonotype. The chain couples TRBV28 to TRBJ1-3; D perhaps matches TRBD1 (6 bases). V was shortened by 6 bases and J by 2 bases, with 14 bases between the two germline ends. There are 15 residues in the CDR3. The germline gives CDR1 MDHEN, CDR2 SYDVKM. The CDR3 is CASRSPDRAGNTIYF. The CDR3 bases are TGTGCCAGCAGGTCACCGGACAGAGCTGGAAACACCATATATTTT.